The entry that follows covers one T cell receptor beta chain sequence. These data come from a study of blood T cell repertoires in COVID-19. Overall study: Acute and convalescent COVID-19 samples came from the United States, Italy and Spain. T cells, B-cell-depleted T cells, or PBMCs provided the cDNA or gDNA that served as material.

As handled by the study authors: Estimation of nucleated cell counts relied on the amplification of reference gene primers. The assay was immunoSEQ multiplex PCR, and TCRdb's table has in-frame clones only and misses some. That table supplies the V and J calls and clone size; D and trimming were determined from the DNA. Here the sample spans over 200,000 clones, over 80% being singletons. This TCR came from a human donor in a cohort sampled during active COVID-19. Sequencing input: peripheral blood.

As DNA, the CDR3 is TGTGCCAGCAGCTTAGCCCTAGCGGGAGGGGGAGAGCAGTACTTC. It translates to CASSLALAGGGEQYF. The chain has TRBV7-2 and TRBJ2-7; 12 nucleotides match TRBD2. Germline V gene sequence: CDR1 SGHTA, CDR2 FQGNSA. The CDR3 is 15 amino acids. Trimming cost V 0 bases and J 7 bases; bases outside gene matches: 4.